This TCR beta chain stems from a study of T cell responses to AZD1222 COVID-19 vaccine. Study-wide results and limits: Donors, mostly white British, included more females; clonal diversity was possibly underestimated. There were vaccine-associated CD4 TCRs across spike, dominant at 160-218 and 743-854. Per reports, nearly half of all spike-specific TCRs target regions that are unmutated in variants.

V dropped 5 bases and J dropped 5 bases, with 18 bases sitting between them. This CDR3 is built from 15 residues. Germline V gene lookup returns CDR1 LGHDT and CDR2 YNNKEL (reference sequence). Concerning this clone itself: Its antigen remains unidentified.

Clones were sequenced by immunoSEQ multiplex PCR, and TCRdb holds only the in-frame ones, with some missing. The profile shows over 150,000 clones, around 89% of them singletons. This receptor was identified in an adult in good health. The sequencing used peripheral blood, collected on day 0 of AZD1222 vaccination. This chain connects TRBV3-1 (or the pseudogene TRBV3-2) to TRBJ2-5, with D maybe TRBD1 (5 bases). Here the CDR3 reads CASSTNPGIRETQYF. The CDR3 nucleotides are TGTGCCAGCAGCACCAACCCAGGGATAAGGGAGACCCAGTACTTC.